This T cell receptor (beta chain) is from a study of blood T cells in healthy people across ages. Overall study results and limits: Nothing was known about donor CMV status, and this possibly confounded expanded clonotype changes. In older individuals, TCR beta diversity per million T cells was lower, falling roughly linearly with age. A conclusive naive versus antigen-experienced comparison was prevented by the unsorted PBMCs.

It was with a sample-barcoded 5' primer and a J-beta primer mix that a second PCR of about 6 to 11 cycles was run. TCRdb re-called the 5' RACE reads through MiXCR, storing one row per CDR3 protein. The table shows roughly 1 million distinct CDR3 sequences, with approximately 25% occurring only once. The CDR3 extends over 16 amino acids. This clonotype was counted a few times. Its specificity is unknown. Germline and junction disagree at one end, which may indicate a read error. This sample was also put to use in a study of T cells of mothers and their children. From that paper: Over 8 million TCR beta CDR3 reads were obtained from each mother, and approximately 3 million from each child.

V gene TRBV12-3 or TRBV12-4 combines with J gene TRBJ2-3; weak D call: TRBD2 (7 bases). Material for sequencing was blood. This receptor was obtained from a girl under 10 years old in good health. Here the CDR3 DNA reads TGTGCCAGCAGTCTACTCTTGGGGGGGGCCGCAGATGCGCAGTATTTT. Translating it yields CASSLLLGGAADAQYF.